This TCR beta chain was found in a study of T cells in Graves' hyperthyroidism and ophthalmopathy. Study overall: Sampling of peripheral blood happened at initial diagnosis, prior to any treatment.

Amplification of TCR beta CDR3 regions was performed using RNA transcripts as template. TCR CDR3 underwent first-round RT-PCR with the HTBI primer set. TCRdb used MiXCR to reprocess the multiplex PCR reads, holding one entry per CDR3 protein. This sample yields 300,000 or so distinct CDR3 sequences, of which 21% are seen a single time; around half belongs to the top ten. V was pared by 1 base and J by 0 bases, with 5 bases of the junction left unmatched. The germline CDR1 and CDR2 sequences are SGHRS and YFSETQ. The CDR3 consists of 16 residues. This clonotype has a count of ten or more. The receptor's source is a woman between 45 and 60 years old with Graves' hyperthyroidism. This rearrangement joins TRBV5-1 to TRBJ2-5; 8 bases are shared with TRBD1. Material: blood. DNA of the CDR3: TGCGCCAGCAGCTTGTGGACAGGGTCGTACCAAGAGACCCAGTACTTC. Its translation: CASSLWTGSYQETQYF. The whole variable domain, filled in from reference TRBV5-1 and TRBJ2-5, reads KAGVTQTPRYLIKTRGQQVTLSCSPISGHRSVSWYQQTPGQGLQFLFEYFSETQRNKGNFPGRFSGRQFSNSRSEMNVSTLELGDSALYLCASSLWTGSYQETQYFGPGTRLLVL.